A single sample gave rise to the 32 T cell receptor beta chains below, sequenced in a study of blood T cell repertoires in COVID-19. Libraries were prepared by immunoSEQ multiplex PCR; TCRdb keeps only in-frame clonotypes and omits some of them. The table includes about 230,000 clones, approximately 81% detected once. Material: peripheral blood. All receptors derive from a man aged 40-55 years with acute or convalescent COVID-19.

J is TRBJ1-5 and V is TRBV19, with TRBD1 identical over 7 bases. The CDR3 is 13 residues long. With V trimmed by 5 bases and J by 5 bases, 3 bases remained unmatched. Germline CDR1 LNHDA, CDR2 SQIVND (reference sequence). CDR3 amino acids: CASSGQEHQPQHF. CDR3 nucleotides: TGTGCCAGTAGTGGACAGGAACATCAGCCCCAGCATTTT.

The chain links TRBV28 to TRBJ2-7, with D possibly matching TRBD1 (5 bases). V lost 2 bases, J lost 0 bases, and 20 bases lay in between. Germline values: CDR1 MDHEN, CDR2 SYDVKM. This CDR3 contains 18 residues. The CDR3 sequence: CASSLRGSAELSSYEQYF. In DNA, the CDR3 is TGTGCCAGCAGTTTAAGGGGATCGGCGGAATTAAGCTCCTACGAGCAGTACTTC.

The chain recombines TRBV10-2 with TRBJ2-1; D possibly corresponds to TRBD1 (6 bases). Trimming stripped 2 bases from V and 4 bases from J, with 9 bases between. The V gene's germline CDR1 is WSHSY and CDR2 SAAADI. The CDR3 is made up of 14 amino acids. The CDR3 bases are TGCGCCAGCAGTGAGAGGGGGATATACAATGAGCAGTTCTTC. Translation: CASSERGIYNEQFF.

This chain connects TRBV3-1 (or the pseudogene TRBV3-2) to TRBJ2-5, with 8 bases matching TRBD2. J gave up 4 bases and V 4 bases, and 2 bases lay outside the gene matches. Germline V lookup: CDR1 LGHDT, CDR2 YNNKEL (reference sequence). This CDR3 has 13 residues. The DNA for the CDR3 is TGTGCCAGCAGCCCGGGGGGGGGAGAGACCCAGTACTTC. Its translation: CASSPGGGETQYF.

The chain carries TRBV6-2 or TRBV6-3 and TRBJ1-2; 8 positions match TRBD1. This CDR3 contains 14 residues. With V trimmed by 2 bases and J by 4 bases, 3 bases remained unmatched. Germline assignment: CDR1 MNHEY and CDR2 SVGEGT. The CDR3 sequence: CASSYAGGSYGYTF. CDR3 bases: TGTGCCAGCAGTTACGCAGGGGGCAGCTATGGCTACACCTTC.

The chain joins TRBV10-3 to TRBJ1-5, with D maybe TRBD1 (6 bases). The germline V and J ends were trimmed by 2 bases and 4 bases, with 9 bases remaining between them. The CDR3 has 14 amino acids. CDR1 and CDR2 (germline): ENHRY, SYGVKD. The CDR3 spells CAISEAQGNQPQHF. DNA of the CDR3: TGTGCCATCAGTGAGGCTCAGGGGAATCAGCCCCAGCATTTT.

The chain links TRBV5-8 to TRBJ2-1; TRBD2 agrees at 7 bases. Germline V gene sequence: CDR1 SGHTS, CDR2 YDEGEE. CDR3 length equals 14 residues. V lost 4 bases and J lost 3; bases outside the gene matches: 4. The CDR3 here is CASSPSGYYNEQFF. In DNA, the CDR3 is TGTGCCAGCAGCCCTAGCGGTTACTACAATGAGCAGTTCTTC.

This clone showed up just a few times. The CDR3: CASSAPNYGYTF. The CDR3 bases are TGTGCCAGCAGCGCTCCTAACTATGGCTACACCTTC. The chain recombines TRBV9 with TRBJ1-2; no reliable D call. CDR1 is SGDLS, CDR2 YYNGEE, per germline. The length of the CDR3 is 12 residues. V lost 3 bases and J lost 0, with 3 bases in between.

The CDR3 region is CASSLRTSGRNEQFF. The DNA for the CDR3 is TGTGCCAGCAGCTTACGGACTAGTGGTCGCAATGAGCAGTTCTTC. V usage is TRBV11-2 and J usage is TRBJ2-1; 7 nucleotides match TRBD2. This CDR3 is 15 amino acids long. The trim removed 2 bases at V and 6 bases at J, leaving 7 bases unmatched. CDR1 SGHAT and CDR2 FQNNGV come from the germline V gene.

V and J are TRBV9 and TRBJ2-5, with D uncertain. Trimming removed 4 bases at V and 1 base at J, with 14 bases between. The V gene's germline CDR1 is SGDLS and CDR2 YYNGEE. This CDR3 is built from 15 residues. CDR3 protein: CASSPKVNSQETQYF. The CDR3, as DNA: TGTGCCAGCAGCCCAAAAGTCAACAGCCAAGAGACCCAGTACTTC. The full variable domain, in which reference TRBV9 and TRBJ2-5 provide the parts outside the CDR3, is DSGVTQTPKHLITATGQRVTLRCSPRSGDLSVYWYQQSLDQGLQFLIQYYNGEERAKGNILERFSAQQFPDLHSELNLSSLELGDSALYFCASSPKVNSQETQYFGPGTRLLVL.

The genes are TRBV13 and TRBJ2-2; D might be TRBD2 (5 bases). Germline V gives CDR1 PRHDT, CDR2 FYEKMQ (reference sequence). Trimming left V 0 bases short and J 6 bases short, with 8 bases between. The CDR3 sequence is 14 residues long. The CDR3 region has the DNA TGTGCCAGCAGCTTAGGCCTAGCTTCCGGGGAGCTGTTTTTT. It codes for CASSLGLASGELFF.

In this sample, this clone turned up once. J is TRBJ2-1 and V is TRBV29-1; 8 nucleotides match TRBD2. Germline assignment: CDR1 SQVTM and CDR2 ANQGSEA. This CDR3 contains 13 residues. With V trimmed by 7 bases and J by 10 bases, 12 bases remained unmatched. The CDR3 region is CSGLGGASEEQFF. Written as DNA, the CDR3 is TGCAGCGGCCTCGGGGGGGCGTCTGAAGAGCAGTTCTTC.

J is TRBJ1-3 and V is TRBV28; 7 bases fit TRBD1. The germline V gene has CDR1 MDHEN and CDR2 SYDVKM. The V segment lost 4 bases and the J segment 8 bases; nucleotides outside the gene matches: 14. The CDR3 has 16 residues. For the CDR3, the DNA is TGTGCCAGCAGTTCCCCTCACAGGGGTCCCCGGGACACCATATATTTT. This codes for CASSSPHRGPRDTIYF.

This rearrangement joins TRBV27 to TRBJ2-5, with TRBD2 matching over 9 bases. With 0 bases clipped from V and 5 bases from J, the junction kept 1 base outside the gene matches. CDR3 length equals 14 residues. Germline CDR1 and CDR2: MNHEY and SMNVEV (reference sequence). The CDR3 is CASSLSTSGETQYF. CDR3 DNA sequence: TGTGCCAGCAGTTTATCTACTAGCGGGGAGACCCAGTACTTC.

This chain connects TRBV21-1 to TRBJ1-5; the table's D call, TRBD1, was not checked against the DNA. TRBV21-1 is a documented pseudogene. CDR3 length: 18 residues. The CDR3 bases are TGTGCCAGCAGCGCCCACTACGCCCGACAGGGTAGCAATCAGCCCCAGCATTTT. It is translated as CASSAHYARQGSNQPQHF.

J is TRBJ2-1 and V is TRBV3-1 (or the pseudogene TRBV3-2); 9 bases agree with TRBD2. V shed 5 bases, J shed 3 bases, and the junction held 8 bases outside the gene matches. Germline assignment: CDR1 LGHDT and CDR2 YNNKEL (reference sequence). This CDR3 has 16 residues. DNA of the CDR3: TGTGCCAGCAGCAAAGGTAGCGGGGGTATCTACAATGAGCAGTTCTTC. Its translation is CASSKGSGGIYNEQFF.

This chain joins TRBV6-2 or TRBV6-3 and TRBJ2-1, with 8 bases that match TRBD2. CDR1 MNHEY and CDR2 SVGEGT come from the germline V gene. V was clipped by 1 base and J by 0 bases; unmatched bases: 8. The CDR3 consists of 18 residues. The chain's CDR3 is CASSYFPNSGASYNEQFF. CDR3 DNA: TGTGCCAGCAGTTACTTCCCCAATAGCGGGGCCTCCTACAATGAGCAGTTCTTC.

The chain joins TRBV15 to TRBJ1-1; perhaps TRBD1 as D (5 bases). This CDR3 has 14 amino acids. Per the germline V gene, CDR1 is LNHNV and CDR2 is YYDKDF (reference sequence). V lost 2 bases to trimming and J lost 4 bases, with 11 bases between them. CDR3 sequence (DNA): TGTGCCACCAGCAGATCGGGGGGGGGCACTGAAGCTTTCTTT. This encodes CATSRSGGGTEAFF.

The J gene is TRBJ2-3, the V gene TRBV7-9; maybe TRBD1 (5 bases). The CDR3 runs 14 residues. The germline V gene has CDR1 SEHNR and CDR2 FQNEAQ (reference sequence). V was shortened by 4 bases and J by 0 bases, with 8 bases between the two germline ends. CDR3 sequence reads: CASSSGFSTDTQYF. The CDR3 nucleotides read TGTGCCAGCAGCTCAGGGTTTAGCACAGATACGCAGTATTTT.

CDR3 protein: CASSPWDRGYNEQFF. In DNA, the CDR3 is TGTGCCAGCAGCCCCTGGGACAGGGGATACAATGAGCAGTTCTTC. The V call is TRBV3-1 (or the pseudogene TRBV3-2), the J call TRBJ2-1, with 10 bases identical to TRBD1. V lost 4 bases and J lost 4; bases outside the gene matches: 4. The CDR3 spans 15 residues. Looked up from germline, CDR1 is LGHDT and CDR2 is YNNKEL (reference sequence).

The rearrangement joins TRBV30 to TRBJ2-3; maybe TRBD2 (5 bases). Germline V gene sequence: CDR1 GTSNPN, CDR2 SVGIG (reference sequence). V lost 0 bases, J lost 2 bases, and 12 bases lay in between. This CDR3 spans 15 amino acids. The CDR3 DNA follows: TGTGCCTGGAGTGTACTAGGGTTTGTCACAGATACGCAGTATTTT. Translating it yields CAWSVLGFVTDTQYF.

The CDR3 here is CASSSQGGSSYNEQFF. The CDR3 DNA reads TGTGCCAGCAGCTCTCAGGGGGGCAGCTCCTACAATGAGCAGTTCTTC. V usage is TRBV7-9 and J usage is TRBJ2-1, with D possibly matching TRBD1 (7 bases). V gave up 4 bases and J gave up 0 bases, with 13 bases separating them. The V gene's germline CDR1 is SEHNR and CDR2 FQNEAQ (reference sequence). CDR3 size: 16 residues.

This chain uses TRBV4-1 with TRBJ2-3, with D possibly matching TRBD2 (6 bases). V gave up 0 bases and J gave up 3 bases, with 13 bases separating them. The germline V gene encodes CDR1 MGHRA and CDR2 YSYEKL. The CDR3 contains 16 residues. The CDR3: CASSQEGAGWTDTQYF. Written as DNA, the CDR3 is TGCGCCAGCAGCCAAGAAGGGGCGGGGTGGACAGATACGCAGTATTTT.

V usage is TRBV18 and J usage is TRBJ1-3; no clear D. Trimming removed 10 bases at V and 1 base at J, with 11 bases between. Germline-derived CDR1 and CDR2 are KGHSH and LQKENI. This CDR3 region has 13 residues. CDR3 coding DNA: TGTGCCACCGACCCAGGTTCTGGAAACACCATATATTTT. Translated, it gives CATDPGSGNTIYF.

CDR3 sequence (DNA): TGTGCCAGCAGTTTGCGATATGGCTACACCTTC. It translates to CASSLRYGYTF. J is TRBJ1-2 and V is TRBV12-3 or TRBV12-4; D gene uncertain. The CDR3 contains 11 residues. Trimming left V 3 bases short and J 5 bases short, with 4 bases between.

V usage is TRBV4-1 and J usage is TRBJ1-1; D is unresolved. The CDR3 loop spans 14 amino acids. V was cut by 6 bases and J by 1 base, with 12 bases left in between. The germline gives CDR1 MGHRA, CDR2 YSYEKL. CDR3 coding DNA: TGCGCCAGCAGTCTCCGGGAGGCGAACACTGAAGCTTTCTTT. This codes for CASSLREANTEAFF.

V and J are TRBV6-1 and TRBJ1-2, with D tentatively TRBD1 (6 bases). The CDR3 runs 14 residues. Germline CDR1 is MNHNS and CDR2 is SASEGT. Trimming pared 0 bases from V and 4 bases from J, leaving 9 bases between. The CDR3 coding sequence is TGTGCCAGCAGTGAAGCGGGGACACTCTATGGCTACACCTTC. Protein: CASSEAGTLYGYTF.

The genes are TRBV2 and TRBJ1-6; 10 bases fit TRBD1. The CDR3 consists of 15 residues. V lost 5 bases and J lost 9; bases outside the gene matches: 7. Germline V CDR1 and CDR2: SNHLY, FYNNEI. CDR3 coding DNA: TGTGCCAGCAGTTCCGACAGGGGGCATACTTCACCCCTCCACTTT. Translation: CASSSDRGHTSPLHF.

This sequence joins TRBV7-8 and TRBJ1-2; unclear D gene. V was cut by 5 bases and J by 6 bases, with 16 bases left in between. The germline V gene has CDR1 SGHVS and CDR2 FQNEAQ. This CDR3 region has 14 residues. CDR3 loop: CASSLPEPRDGYTF. CDR3 bases: TGTGCCAGCAGCCTCCCGGAACCGAGGGATGGCTACACCTTC.

The rearrangement joins TRBV24-1 to TRBJ2-2; D might be TRBD2 (5 bases). The ends were cut back, 8 bases at V and 4 bases at J, with 16 bases in the middle. Germline V CDR1 and CDR2: KGHDR, SFDVKD. The CDR3 covers 15 residues. The CDR3: CATTTRGLGTGELFF. CDR3 nucleotides: TGTGCCACCACAACACGCGGGTTGGGCACCGGGGAGCTGTTTTTT.

This chain joins TRBV28 and TRBJ2-1; D is possibly TRBD2 (5 bases). Trimming took 6 bases from V and 8 from J, leaving 11 bases between them. The length of the CDR3 is 12 residues. Germline CDR1 is MDHEN and CDR2 is SYDVKM. In DNA, the CDR3 is TGTGCCAGCAGACTAGTAGCCCATGAGCAGTTCTTC. Its translation is CASRLVAHEQFF.

The V gene is TRBV9, the J gene TRBJ1-1; D not resolved. Trimming left V 0 bases short and J 6 bases short, with 12 bases between. Looked up from germline, CDR1 is SGDLS and CDR2 is YYNGEE. The CDR3 consists of 14 residues. The CDR3 region has the DNA TGTGCCAGCAGCGTAGCTACGAGCGGCGCTGAAGCTTTCTTT. Translation gives CASSVATSGAEAFF.